The source of this TCR beta chain is a study of blood T cell repertoires in COVID-19. Generated by immunoSEQ multiplex PCR, the TCRdb table keeps only in-frame clones and is missing some. This table has about 220,000 clones, around nine tenths appearing once. Sequenced material: PBMCs or T cells enriched from blood (not recorded which). This sequence was found in a woman in her forties or fifties with acute COVID-19.

The DNA of the CDR3 is TGTGCCAGCAGCCGGACTAGCGGCAACACAGATACGCAGTATTTT. Residues: CASSRTSGNTDTQYF. This chain links TRBV5-8 with TRBJ2-3, with 10 bases fitting TRBD2. J gave up 2 bases and V 4 bases, and 4 bases lay outside the gene matches. The CDR3 contains 15 residues. Germline V gives CDR1 SGHTS, CDR2 YDEGEE.